Shown below are 15 T cell receptor beta chains from a single sample sequenced in a study of T cells in Graves' hyperthyroidism and ophthalmopathy. RNA transcripts were the template for amplifying TCR beta CDR3 regions. Primed by the HTBI set, a first-round RT-PCR was run on the TCR CDR3. TCRdb used MiXCR to reprocess the multiplex PCR reads, holding one entry per CDR3 protein. The table records about 320,000 distinct CDR3 sequences, approximately 16% of them present only once. The material sequenced was blood. These receptors originate from a man aged 25 to 40 with Graves' hyperthyroidism.

This clonotype was seen ten or more times. This chain connects TRBV11-3 to TRBJ1-5; D uncertain. The V gene lost 1 base and the J gene lost 6 bases, with 7 bases spanning the gap. The CDR3 is 13 amino acids. Germline CDR1 SGHNT, CDR2 YENEEA. As DNA, the CDR3 is TGTGCCAGCAGCTTAGGTCCGGTTCAGCCCCAGCATTTT. Its protein is CASSLGPVQPQHF.

The chain couples TRBV10-2 to TRBJ2-1; TRBD2 agrees at 7 bases. The CDR3 totals 15 residues. V lost 7 bases to trimming and J lost 2 bases; unmatched junction nucleotides: 8. CDR1 is WSHSY, CDR2 SAAADI, per germline. The DNA for the CDR3 is TGCGCCAGCACCCCAACTAGCGCACCCTACAATGAGCAGTTCTTC. Translation: CASTPTSAPYNEQFF.

This clonotype was seen many times. The chain uses TRBV29-1 and TRBJ2-2, with D tentatively TRBD1 or TRBD2 (6 bases each). Germline V CDR1 and CDR2: SQVTM, ANQGSEA. There are 13 residues in the CDR3. V was pared by 3 bases and J by 4 bases, with 9 bases between. The CDR3 reads CSVDRGGTGELFF. The DNA for the CDR3 is TGCAGCGTTGACAGGGGAGGCACCGGGGAGCTGTTTTTT.

This clonotype was detected ten times or more. The chain is built from TRBV2 and TRBJ2-2; D perhaps matches TRBD1 (6 bases). Germline loops: CDR1 SNHLY, CDR2 FYNNEI. CDR3 length: 14 residues. Trimming stripped 4 bases from V and 4 bases from J, with 10 bases between. CDR3 amino acids: CASSGTALTGELFF. In DNA form, the CDR3 reads TGTGCCAGCAGTGGGACAGCTCTCACCGGGGAGCTGTTTTTT.

The chain links TRBV6-4 to TRBJ2-3; TRBD1 agrees at 10 bases. V lost 4 bases to trimming and J lost 6 bases; unmatched junction nucleotides: 4. The CDR3 length is 14 residues. CDR1 and CDR2 from the germline V gene are MRHNA and SNTAGT. The CDR3 nucleotides read TGTGCCAGCAGTGGAGGACAGGGGGGGGATACGCAGTATTTT. This sequence encodes CASSGGQGGDTQYF.

The table lists this clonotype with many counts. V gene TRBV20-1 combines with J gene TRBJ2-3; 10 bases map to TRBD1. After removal of 3 bases from V and 2 bases from J, the junction contained 2 bases not matched to a gene. The CDR3 covers 14 residues. CDR1 and CDR2 from the germline V gene are DFQATT and SNEGSKA (reference sequence). The CDR3 region is CSASGTGDTDTQYF. DNA for the CDR3: TGCAGTGCTAGTGGGACAGGGGACACAGATACGCAGTATTTT.

This clonotype showed up just a few times. Here the CDR3 reads CASTQLAGSVNEQFF. CDR3 coding DNA: TGTGCCAGCACGCAACTAGCGGGGTCTGTCAATGAGCAGTTCTTC. This chain uses TRBV6-1 with TRBJ2-1; 10 bases agree with TRBD2. The trim removed 7 bases at V and 6 bases at J, leaving 9 bases unmatched. The CDR3 totals 15 residues. CDR1 and CDR2 (germline): MNHNS, SASEGT.

The chain recombines TRBV3-1 with TRBJ1-1; TRBD1 matches 8 bases. The germline gives CDR1 LGHDT, CDR2 YNNKEL (reference sequence). After removal of 3 bases from V and 1 base from J, the junction contained 4 bases not matched to a gene. The CDR3 covers 15 residues. Here the CDR3 reads CASSHAGTGNTEAFF. The CDR3 bases are TGTGCCAGCAGCCATGCCGGGACAGGGAACACTGAAGCTTTCTTT.

This clonotype was counted ten times or more. The rearrangement joins TRBV7-9 to TRBJ1-2; D is uncertain. Germline CDR1 and CDR2: SEHNR and FQNEAQ (reference sequence). The CDR3 is 13 amino acids. Deletions cut 2 bases from V and 3 bases from J, with 7 bases between. CDR3 in DNA: TGTGCCAGCAGCTTACGGGAGTACTATGGCTACACCTTC. Amino acid sequence: CASSLREYYGYTF. Drawing the rest from reference TRBV7-9 and TRBJ1-2, the complete variable domain is DTGVSQNPRHKITKRGQNVTFRCDPISEHNRLYWYRQTLGQGPEFLTYFQNEAQLEKSRLLSDRFSAERPKGSFSTLEIQRTEQGDSAMYLCASSLREYYGYTFGSGTRLTVV.

The genes are TRBV7-9 and TRBJ1-2; 7 bases match TRBD1. Looked up from germline, CDR1 is SEHNR and CDR2 is FQNEAQ (reference sequence). Germline trimming cut 4 bases from V and 7 bases from J; bases unmatched to any gene: 6. The CDR3 is 13 amino acids. The DNA for the CDR3 is TGTGCCAGCAGCTCGAACAGGGGTTTTGGCTACACCTTC. Translation gives CASSSNRGFGYTF.

This clonotype was counted a few times. V and J are TRBV7-6 and TRBJ1-5; 8 bases are shared with TRBD1. The junction had 5 bases not matched to a gene; V was cut back by 3 bases and J by 7 bases. The CDR3 has 14 amino acids. Germline V gene sequence: CDR1 SGHVS, CDR2 FNYEAQ. This chain's CDR3 is CASSFNRGEQPQHF. The CDR3 DNA sequence: TGTGCCAGCAGCTTCAACAGGGGGGAACAGCCCCAGCATTTT.

Many counts were recorded for this clonotype. This chain uses TRBV2 with TRBJ2-3; D remains ambiguous. Germline CDR1 is SNHLY and CDR2 is FYNNEI. Between the trimmed V and J ends, which lost 3 bases and 6 bases, there was a span of 13 bases. This CDR3 has 14 amino acids. The CDR3, as DNA: TGTGCCAGCAGTGAGCGGCAGCCTGGGGATACGCAGTATTTT. Protein product: CASSERQPGDTQYF.

This clonotype has at least ten counts. The chain links TRBV6-2 or TRBV6-3 to TRBJ1-1, with a weak D call TRBD1 (5 bases). CDR3 length equals 13 residues. V lost 5 bases and J 3 bases, leaving 10 bases between the germline ends. Per the germline V gene, CDR1 is MNHEY and CDR2 is SVGEGT. DNA of the CDR3: TGTGCCAGCAGTATTGGGGGGGACACTGAAGCTTTCTTT. Translating gives CASSIGGDTEAFF.

This clonotype was counted many times. The V gene is TRBV12-3 or TRBV12-4, the J gene TRBJ1-5; D unclear. The length of the CDR3 is 13 residues. The V and J ends lost 3 bases and 4 bases respectively, with 7 bases between them. The DNA for the CDR3 is TGTGCCAGCAGTTTTTCGGGAAATCAGCCCCAGCATTTT. This encodes CASSFSGNQPQHF.

CDR3 sequence reads: CASSLLRREQYF. Written as DNA, the CDR3 is TGTGCCAGCAGTTTATTGAGGAGGGAGCAGTACTTC. The V gene is TRBV28, the J gene TRBJ2-7, with a weak D call TRBD2 (5 bases). This CDR3 is built from 12 residues. The V end lost 1 base, the J end lost 7 bases, and 8 bases lay between the germline ends. Germline V gene lookup returns CDR1 MDHEN and CDR2 SYDVKM. Full variable domain (rest looked up from reference TRBV28 and TRBJ2-7): DVKVTQSSRYLVKRTGEKVFLECVQDMDHENMFWYRQDPGLGLRLIYFSYDVKMKEKGDIPEGYSVSREKKERFSLILESASTNQTSMYLCASSLLRREQYFGPGTRLTVT.